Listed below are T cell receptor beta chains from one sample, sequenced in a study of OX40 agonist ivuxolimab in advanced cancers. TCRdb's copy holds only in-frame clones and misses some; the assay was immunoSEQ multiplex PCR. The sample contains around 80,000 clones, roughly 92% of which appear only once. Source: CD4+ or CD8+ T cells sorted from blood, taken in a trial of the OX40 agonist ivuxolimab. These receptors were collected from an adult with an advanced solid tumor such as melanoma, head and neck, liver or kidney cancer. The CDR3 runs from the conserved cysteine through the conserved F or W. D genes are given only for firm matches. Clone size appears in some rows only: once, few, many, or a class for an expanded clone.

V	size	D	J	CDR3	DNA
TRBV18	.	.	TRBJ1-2	CASSPTADYGYTF	TGTGCCAGCTCACCGACAGCTGACTATGGCTACACCTTC
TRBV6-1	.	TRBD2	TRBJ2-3	CASSDPGTMTDTQYF	TGTGCCAGCAGTGACCCCGGGACTATGACAGATACGCAGTATTTT
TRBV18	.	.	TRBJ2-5	CASSPSRGGETQYF	TGTGCCAGCTCACCATCCAGGGGGGGCGAGACCCAGTACTTC
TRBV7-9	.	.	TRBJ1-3	CASSPIPPGNTIYF	TGTGCCAGCAGCCCAATACCGCCGGGAAACACCATATATTTT
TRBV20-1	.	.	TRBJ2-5	CSGSPEETQYF	TGCAGTGGTAGTCCCGAGGAGACCCAGTACTTC
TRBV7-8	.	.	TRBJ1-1	CASSLAAGWGSTEAFF	TGTGCCAGCAGCTTAGCGGCAGGGTGGGGGTCGACTGAAGCTTTCTTT
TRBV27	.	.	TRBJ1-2	CASSSNEDRILAHGYTF	TGTGCCAGCAGTTCGAACGAAGACCGAATCCTTGCTCATGGCTACACCTTC
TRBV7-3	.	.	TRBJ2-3	CASSHASTDTQYF	TGTGCCAGCAGCCATGCGAGCACAGATACGCAGTATTTT
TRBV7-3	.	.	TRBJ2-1	CASSLQGNVDEQFF	TGTGCCAGCAGCTTACAGGGAAATGTTGATGAGCAGTTCTTC
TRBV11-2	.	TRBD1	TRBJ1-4	CASSLRGPNEKLFF	TGTGCCAGCAGCTTGAGGGGGCCGAATGAAAAACTGTTTTTT
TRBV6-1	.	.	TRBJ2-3	CASSDSAGTDTQYF	TGTGCCAGCAGTGACTCAGCAGGGACAGATACGCAGTATTTT
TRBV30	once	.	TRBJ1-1	CALGKGAFF	TGTGCCCTCGGGAAGGGAGCTTTCTTT
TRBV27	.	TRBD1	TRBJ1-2	CASRRQGASDGYTF	TGTGCCAGCAGAAGACAGGGGGCATCGGATGGCTACACCTTC
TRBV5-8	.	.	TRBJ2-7	CASSLVGQSSYEQYF	TGTGCCAGCAGCTTGGTTGGGCAGAGCTCCTACGAGCAGTACTTC
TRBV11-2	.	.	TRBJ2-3	CASSLTSARAATDTQYF	TGTGCCAGCAGCTTAACGTCCGCCAGGGCGGCCACAGATACGCAGTATTTT
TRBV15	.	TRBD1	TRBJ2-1	CATSRDLQGASNEQFF	TGTGCCACCAGCAGAGATCTCCAGGGGGCCTCCAATGAGCAGTTCTTC
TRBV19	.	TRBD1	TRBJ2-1	CASSPPGGNEQFF	TGTGCCAGTAGTCCGCCAGGGGGCAATGAGCAGTTCTTC
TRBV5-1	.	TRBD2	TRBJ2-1	CASSLPSGNINEQFF	TGCGCCAGCAGCTTGCCTAGCGGGAACATCAATGAGCAGTTCTTC
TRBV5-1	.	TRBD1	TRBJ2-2	CASSLTGDRELFF	TGCGCCAGCAGCTTGACAGGGGACCGGGAGCTGTTTTTT
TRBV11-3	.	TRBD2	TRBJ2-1	CASSTSRGLARNEQFF	TGTGCCAGCAGCACCTCCCGGGGACTAGCGCGCAATGAGCAGTTCTTC
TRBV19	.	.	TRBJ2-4	CASSQNRDLAKNIQYF	TGTGCCAGTAGTCAAAACAGGGATCTAGCCAAAAACATTCAGTACTTC
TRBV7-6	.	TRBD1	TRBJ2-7	CASSLDRDRRAEQYF	TGTGCCAGCAGCTTAGACCGGGACAGGAGAGCCGAGCAGTACTTC
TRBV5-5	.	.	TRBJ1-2	CASSLEGNYGYTF	TGTGCCAGCAGCTTGGAGGGAAACTATGGCTACACCTTC
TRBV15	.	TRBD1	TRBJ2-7	CATSRGQGRNEQYF	TGTGCCACCAGCAGAGGACAGGGACGCAACGAGCAGTACTTC
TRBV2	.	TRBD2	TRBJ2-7	CASSETGGPIEQYF	TGTGCCAGCAGTGAGACGGGAGGGCCTATCGAGCAGTACTTC